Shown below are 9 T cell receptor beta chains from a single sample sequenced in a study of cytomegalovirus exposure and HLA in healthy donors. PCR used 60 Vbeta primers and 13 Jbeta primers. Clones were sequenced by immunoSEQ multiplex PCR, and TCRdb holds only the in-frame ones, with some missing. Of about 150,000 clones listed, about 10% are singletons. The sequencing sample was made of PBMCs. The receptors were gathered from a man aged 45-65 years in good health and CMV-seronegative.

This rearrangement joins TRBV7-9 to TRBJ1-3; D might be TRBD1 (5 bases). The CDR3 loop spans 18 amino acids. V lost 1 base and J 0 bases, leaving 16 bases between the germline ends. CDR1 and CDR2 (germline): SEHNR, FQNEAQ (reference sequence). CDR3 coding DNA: TGTGCCAGCAGCTTAGACGAATGGGGCACCTTCTCTGGAAACACCATATATTTT. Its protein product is CASSLDEWGTFSGNTIYF.

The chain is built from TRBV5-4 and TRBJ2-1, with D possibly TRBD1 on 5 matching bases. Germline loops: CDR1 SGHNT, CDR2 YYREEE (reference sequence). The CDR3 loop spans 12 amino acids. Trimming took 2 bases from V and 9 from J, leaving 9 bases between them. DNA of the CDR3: TGTGCCAGCAGCTTTCAGGGAAGTGAGCAGTTCTTC. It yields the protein CASSFQGSEQFF.

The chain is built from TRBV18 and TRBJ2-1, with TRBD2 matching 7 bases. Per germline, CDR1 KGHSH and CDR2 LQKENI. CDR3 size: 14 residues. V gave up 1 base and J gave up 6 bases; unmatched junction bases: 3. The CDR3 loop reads CASSPLPGGNEQFF. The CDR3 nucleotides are TGTGCCAGCTCACCACTCCCGGGAGGCAATGAGCAGTTCTTC.

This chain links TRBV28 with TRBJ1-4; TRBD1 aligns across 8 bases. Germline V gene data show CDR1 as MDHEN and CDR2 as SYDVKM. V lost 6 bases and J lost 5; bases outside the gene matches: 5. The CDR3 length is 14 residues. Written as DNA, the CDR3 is TGTGCCAGCAGGGGGGGACAGGAGAATGAAAAACTGTTTTTT. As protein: CASRGGQENEKLFF.

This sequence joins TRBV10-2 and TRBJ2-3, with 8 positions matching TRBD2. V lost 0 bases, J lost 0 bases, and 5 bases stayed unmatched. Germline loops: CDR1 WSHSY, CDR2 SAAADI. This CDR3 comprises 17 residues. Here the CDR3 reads CASSESGTSGSTDTQYF. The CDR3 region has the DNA TGCGCCAGCAGTGAGTCTGGTACTAGCGGTAGCACAGATACGCAGTATTTT.

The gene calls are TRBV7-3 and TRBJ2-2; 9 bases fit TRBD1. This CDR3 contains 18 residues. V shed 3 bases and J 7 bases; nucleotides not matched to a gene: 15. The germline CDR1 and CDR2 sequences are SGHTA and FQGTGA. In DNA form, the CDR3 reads TGTGCCAGCAGCTTTACCGCCCCGGGACAGGGATTCGGCGGGGAGCTGTTTTTT. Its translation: CASSFTAPGQGFGGELFF.

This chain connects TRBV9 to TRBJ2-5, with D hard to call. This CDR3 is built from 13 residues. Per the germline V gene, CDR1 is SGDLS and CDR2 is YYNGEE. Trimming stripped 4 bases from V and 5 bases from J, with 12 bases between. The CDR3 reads CASSPRFRETQYF. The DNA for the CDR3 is TGTGCCAGCAGCCCCAGGTTTAGGGAGACCCAGTACTTC.

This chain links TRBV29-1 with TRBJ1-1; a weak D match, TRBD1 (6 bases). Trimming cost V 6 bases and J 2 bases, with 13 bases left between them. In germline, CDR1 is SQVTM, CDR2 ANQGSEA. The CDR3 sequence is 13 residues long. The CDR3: CSVSRGVNTEAFF. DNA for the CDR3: TGCAGCGTCTCCAGGGGAGTAAACACTGAAGCTTTCTTT. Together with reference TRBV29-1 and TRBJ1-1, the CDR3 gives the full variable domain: SAVISQKPSRDICQRGTSLTIQCQVDSQVTMMFWYRQQPGQSLTLIATANQGSEATYESGFVIDKFPISRPNLTFSTLTVSNMSPEDSSIYLCSVSRGVNTEAFFGQGTRLTVV.

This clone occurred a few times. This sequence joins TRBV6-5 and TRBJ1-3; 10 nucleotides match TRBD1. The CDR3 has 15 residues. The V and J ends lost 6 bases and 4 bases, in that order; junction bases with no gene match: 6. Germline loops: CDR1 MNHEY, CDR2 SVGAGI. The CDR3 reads CASSRGQGRGNTIYF. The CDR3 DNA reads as TGTGCCAGCAGCCGGGGACAGGGGAGAGGAAACACCATATATTTT.